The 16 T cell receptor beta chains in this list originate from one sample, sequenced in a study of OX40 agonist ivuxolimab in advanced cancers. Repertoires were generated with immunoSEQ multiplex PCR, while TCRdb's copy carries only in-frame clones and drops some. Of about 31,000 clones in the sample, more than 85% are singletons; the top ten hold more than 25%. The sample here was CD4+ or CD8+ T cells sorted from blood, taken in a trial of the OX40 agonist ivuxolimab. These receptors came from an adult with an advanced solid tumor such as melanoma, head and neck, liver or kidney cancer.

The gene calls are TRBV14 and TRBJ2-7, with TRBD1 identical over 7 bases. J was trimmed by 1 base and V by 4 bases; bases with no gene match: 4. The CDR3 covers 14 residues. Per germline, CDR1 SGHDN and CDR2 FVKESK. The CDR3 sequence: CASSPEQGSYEQYF. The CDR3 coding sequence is TGTGCCAGCAGCCCCGAACAGGGGTCCTACGAGCAGTACTTC.

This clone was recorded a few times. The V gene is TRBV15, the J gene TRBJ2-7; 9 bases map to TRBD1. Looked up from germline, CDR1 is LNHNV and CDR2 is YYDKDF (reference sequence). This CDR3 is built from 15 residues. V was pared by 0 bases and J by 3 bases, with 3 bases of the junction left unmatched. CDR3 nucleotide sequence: TGTGCCACCAGCAGAGATACAGGGGGCGGCTACGAGCAGTACTTC. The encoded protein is CATSRDTGGGYEQYF.

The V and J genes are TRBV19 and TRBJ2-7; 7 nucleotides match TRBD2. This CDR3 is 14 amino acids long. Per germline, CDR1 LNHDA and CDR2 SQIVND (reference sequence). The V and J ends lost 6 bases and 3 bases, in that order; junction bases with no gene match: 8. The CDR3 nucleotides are TGTGCCAGTAGCGGGGCTAGCGGCATCTACGAGCAGTACTTC. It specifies CASSGASGIYEQYF.

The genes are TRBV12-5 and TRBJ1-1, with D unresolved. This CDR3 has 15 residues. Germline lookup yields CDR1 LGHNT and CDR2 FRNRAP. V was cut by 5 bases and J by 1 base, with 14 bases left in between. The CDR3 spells CASGPPSSPNTEAFF. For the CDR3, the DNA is TGTGCTAGTGGTCCTCCCAGTTCACCGAACACTGAAGCTTTCTTT.

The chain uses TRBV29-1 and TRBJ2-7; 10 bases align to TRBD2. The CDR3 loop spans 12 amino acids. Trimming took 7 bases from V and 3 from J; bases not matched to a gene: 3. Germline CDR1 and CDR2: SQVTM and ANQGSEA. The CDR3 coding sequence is TGCAGCGGTCTAGCGGGAGACTACGAGCAGTACTTC. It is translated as CSGLAGDYEQYF.

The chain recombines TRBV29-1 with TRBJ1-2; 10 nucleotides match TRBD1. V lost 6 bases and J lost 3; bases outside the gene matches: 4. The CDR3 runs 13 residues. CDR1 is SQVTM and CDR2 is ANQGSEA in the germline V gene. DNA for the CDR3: TGCAGCGTCCCCGGGACAGGGGACTATGGCTACACCTTC. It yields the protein CSVPGTGDYGYTF. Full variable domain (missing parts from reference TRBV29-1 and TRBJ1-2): SAVISQKPSRDICQRGTSLTIQCQVDSQVTMMFWYRQQPGQSLTLIATANQGSEATYESGFVIDKFPISRPNLTFSTLTVSNMSPEDSSIYLCSVPGTGDYGYTFGSGTRLTVV.

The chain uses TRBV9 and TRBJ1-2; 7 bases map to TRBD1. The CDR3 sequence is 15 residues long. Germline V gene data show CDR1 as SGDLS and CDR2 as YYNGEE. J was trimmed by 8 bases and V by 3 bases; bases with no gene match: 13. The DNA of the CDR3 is TGTGCCAGCAGCGACCAACAGGGGAATGCGGGGGGCTACACCTTC. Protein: CASSDQQGNAGGYTF.

CDR3 loop: CASEGGDSNQPQHF. The CDR3 region has the DNA TGTGCCTCTGAGGGAGGAGATAGCAATCAGCCCCAGCATTTT. The chain links TRBV28 to TRBJ1-5; the D is unclear. Germline V lookup: CDR1 MDHEN, CDR2 SYDVKM. The CDR3 consists of 14 residues. Trimming shortened V by 11 bases and J by 0 bases, and 14 bases separated the two germline ends.

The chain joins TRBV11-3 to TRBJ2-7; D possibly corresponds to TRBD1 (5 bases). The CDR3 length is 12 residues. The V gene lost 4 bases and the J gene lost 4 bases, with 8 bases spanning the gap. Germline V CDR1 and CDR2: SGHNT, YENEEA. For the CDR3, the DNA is TGTGCCAGCAGCTCTGACAGTTACGAGCAGTACTTC. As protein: CASSSDSYEQYF.

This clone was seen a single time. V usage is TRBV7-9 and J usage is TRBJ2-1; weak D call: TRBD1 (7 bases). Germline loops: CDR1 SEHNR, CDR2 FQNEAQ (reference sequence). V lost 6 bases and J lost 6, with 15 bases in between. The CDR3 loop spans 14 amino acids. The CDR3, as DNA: TGTGCCAGCAGGTCGTGGCAGGGGGGCAATGAGCAGTTCTTC. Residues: CASRSWQGGNEQFF.

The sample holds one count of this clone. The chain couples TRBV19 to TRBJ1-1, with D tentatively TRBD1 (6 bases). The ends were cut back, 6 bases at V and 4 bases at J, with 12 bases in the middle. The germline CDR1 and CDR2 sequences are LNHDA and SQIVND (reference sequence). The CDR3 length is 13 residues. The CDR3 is CASRETGITEAFF. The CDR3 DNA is TGTGCCAGTAGAGAAACAGGGATCACTGAAGCTTTCTTT.

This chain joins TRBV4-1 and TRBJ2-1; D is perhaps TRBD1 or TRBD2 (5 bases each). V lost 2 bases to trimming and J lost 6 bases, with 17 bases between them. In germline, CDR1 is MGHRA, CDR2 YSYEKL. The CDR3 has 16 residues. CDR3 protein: CASSQITGPGGNEQFF. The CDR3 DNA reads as TGCGCCAGCAGCCAAATCACGGGACCTGGGGGCAATGAGCAGTTCTTC.

The CDR3 reads CASSTSGGLDGYTF. The DNA of the CDR3 is TGTGCCAGTAGTACGTCAGGGGGCTTGGATGGCTACACCTTC. The rearrangement links TRBV19 to TRBJ1-2; 8 nucleotides align to TRBD1. The CDR3 contains 14 residues. J was trimmed by 6 bases and V by 4 bases; bases with no gene match: 7. CDR1 and CDR2 from the germline V gene are LNHDA and SQIVND (reference sequence).

In DNA form, the CDR3 reads TGTGCCAGCTCACCTGTGGGGACGGGGAATGAAAAACTGTTTTTT. The encoded protein is CASSPVGTGNEKLFF. The V gene is TRBV18, the J gene TRBJ1-4; D is possibly TRBD1 (5 bases). CDR1 and CDR2 (germline): KGHSH, LQKENI. The CDR3 is 15 residues long. Deletions cut 3 bases from V and 5 bases from J, with 13 bases between.

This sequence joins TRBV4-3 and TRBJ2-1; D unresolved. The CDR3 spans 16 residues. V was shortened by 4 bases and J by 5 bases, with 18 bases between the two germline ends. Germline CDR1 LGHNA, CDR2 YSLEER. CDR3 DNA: TGCGCCAGCAGCCTCCTCGGGCGTAGGTCCGACAATGAGCAGTTCTTC. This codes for CASSLLGRRSDNEQFF.

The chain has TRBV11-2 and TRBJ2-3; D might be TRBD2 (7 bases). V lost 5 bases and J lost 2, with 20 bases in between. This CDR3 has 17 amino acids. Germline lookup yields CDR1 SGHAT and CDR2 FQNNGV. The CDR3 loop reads CASSPEGGALITDTQYF. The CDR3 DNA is TGTGCCAGCAGCCCCGAAGGGGGGGCGCTGATCACAGATACGCAGTATTTT.